Included here is one T cell receptor (beta chain) sequence, with context. The data were taken from a study of OX40 agonist ivuxolimab in advanced cancers. At baseline, cycle 4 day 1, and cycle 7 day 1, blood was sampled. The CDR3 extends over 17 amino acids. Clones were read by immunoSEQ multiplex PCR, and TCRdb kept only the in-frame ones, dropping some. Counted here are roughly 110,000 clones, approximately 90% occurring once; the ten biggest clones make up roughly 1.1%. The receptor comes from an adult with an advanced solid tumor such as melanoma, head and neck, liver or kidney cancer. The material sequenced was CD4+ or CD8+ T cells sorted from blood, taken in a trial of the OX40 agonist ivuxolimab. V gene TRBV21-1 combines with J gene TRBJ2-6. TRBV21-1 is a listed pseudogene. The CDR3 DNA reads as TGTGCCAGCAGCACCTATCCAGGACGCTCTGGGGCCAACGTCCTGACTTTC. It is translated as CASSTYPGRSGANVLTF.